The next 12 T cell receptor beta chains were all read from a single sample in a study of molecular identifiers for immune sequencing clone quantification. Via MiXCR, TCRdb re-called the PCR reads, giving one row per CDR3 protein. The sample records about 640,000 distinct CDR3 sequences, approximately 20% being singletons. Specimen: naive CD8+ T cells from blood, with Jurkat cell RNA spiked in. Subset described: FACS-sorted CD8+CD4-CCR7+CD45RA+ naive T cells. The receptors stem from a human donor in good health. Some libraries in this study had Jurkat cell RNA spiked in.

This clonotype was counted between two and nine times. The chain employs TRBV9 and TRBJ2-1; TRBD1 agrees at 9 bases. Germline assignment: CDR1 SGDLS and CDR2 YYNGEE. Germline trimming cut 4 bases from V and 3 bases from J; bases unmatched to any gene: 14. The CDR3 is 18 amino acids. CDR3 nucleotides: TGTGCCAGCAGCCCACACCGGGACAGGGTAGGTAGCTACAATGAGCAGTTCTTC. Protein sequence: CASSPHRDRVGSYNEQFF.

This clonotype showed up many times. V usage is TRBV20-1 and J usage is TRBJ2-7; D not certain. Trimming cost V 1 base and J 4 bases, with 8 bases left between them. The CDR3 is made up of 12 amino acids. The germline CDR1 and CDR2 sequences are DFQATT and SNEGSKA (reference sequence). This CDR3 is CSARVSTYEQYF. CDR3 DNA sequence: TGCAGTGCTAGAGTGTCAACTTACGAGCAGTACTTC.

Regarding this clonotype: A single base separates this from a much larger clone, so it may be a read error. The chain is built from TRBV3-1 and TRBJ1-4; 7 positions agree with TRBD1. Germline values: CDR1 LGHDT, CDR2 YNNKEL (reference sequence). The CDR3 is made up of 19 amino acids. The CDR3 DNA reads as TGTGCCAGCGGCCAAGTCCCTCCCGGGACAGTCGGAGGTGAAGAAAAACTGTTTTTT. Protein product: CASGQVPPGTVGGEEKLFF.

The chain links TRBV20-1 to TRBJ2-7, with TRBD1 matching over 8 bases. From germline, CDR1 is DFQATT and CDR2 SNEGSKA (reference sequence). The J segment lost 3 bases and the V segment lost 0 bases, leaving 7 bases of the junction unmatched. This CDR3 is 15 amino acids long. The CDR3 protein is CSARDQGQVNYEQYF. In DNA, the CDR3 is TGCAGTGCTAGAGATCAGGGACAGGTCAACTACGAGCAGTACTTC.

There are many counts of this clonotype. The chain uses TRBV7-2 and TRBJ2-5, with D possibly matching TRBD1 (7 bases). The CDR3 covers 13 residues. Germline lookup yields CDR1 SGHTA and CDR2 FQGNSA. The V end lost 0 bases, the J end lost 7 bases, and 9 bases lay between the germline ends. CDR3 bases: TGTGCCAGCAGCTTAGCCCAGGGGGGGACCCAGTACTTC. Protein: CASSLAQGGTQYF. Based on the CDR3 plus reference TRBV7-2 and TRBJ2-5, the full variable domain is GAGVSQSPSNKVTEKGKDVELRCDPISGHTALYWYRQSLGQGLEFLIYFQGNSAPDKSGLPSDRFSAERTGGSVSTLTIQRTQQEDSAVYLCASSLAQGGTQYFGPGTRLLVL.

This clonotype was detected many times. The rearrangement uses TRBV30 and TRBJ1-2; D might be TRBD1 (5 bases). Trimming cost V 7 bases and J 3 bases, with 21 bases left between them. The CDR3 length is 15 residues. The V gene's germline CDR1 is GTSNPN and CDR2 SVGIG (reference sequence). For the CDR3, the DNA is TGTGCCTCTTACTCGGCAGGGAGTATATACTATGGCTACACCTTC. Amino acids: CASYSAGSIYYGYTF.

On this clonotype: Being one base from a much bigger clone, this may be a read error. This chain links TRBV27 with TRBJ1-5, with TRBD1 as a possible D gene (5 bases). This CDR3 comprises 13 residues. Germline CDR1 reads MNHEY; CDR2 reads SMNVEV (reference sequence). The CDR3 DNA sequence: TGTGCCGGCAGCTATGGGGCGGAGCAGCCCCAGCATTTT. It specifies CAGSYGAEQPQHF.

In regard to this clonotype: This may arise from a read error, as a much more abundant clone is one base away. The CDR3 DNA reads TGCGCCAGCAGCTTGGCCCTGGACACCTCCTACGAGCGGTACTTC. This encodes CASSLALDTSYERYF. V usage is TRBV5-1 and J usage is TRBJ2-7; D is possibly TRBD1 (5 bases). The V gene's germline CDR1 is SGHRS and CDR2 YFSETQ. This CDR3 has 15 amino acids. Together with reference TRBV5-1 and TRBJ2-7, the CDR3 gives the full variable domain: KAGVTQTPRYLIKTRGQQVTLSCSPISGHRSVSWYQQTPGQGLQFLFEYFSETQRNKGNFPGRFSGRQFSNSRSEMNVSTLELGDSALYLCASSLALDTSYERYFGPGTRLTVT.

V and J are TRBV20-1 and TRBJ2-7; 9 nucleotides match TRBD1. Germline-derived CDR1 and CDR2 are DFQATT and SNEGSKA (reference sequence). This CDR3 is 12 amino acids long. V lost 7 bases, J lost 5 bases, and 6 bases stayed unmatched. CDR3 residues: CSGTGARDEQYF. In DNA form, the CDR3 reads TGCAGTGGGACAGGGGCGAGGGACGAGCAGTACTTC.

V and J are TRBV12-3 or TRBV12-4 and TRBJ2-3; 7 nucleotides line up with TRBD1. V dropped 3 bases and J dropped 2; count of bases not matched to a gene: 2. The CDR3 runs to 14 residues. The CDR3, as DNA: TGTGCCAGCAGTTTTGGGACAGCCACAGATACGCAGTATTTT. Amino acid sequence: CASSFGTATDTQYF.

This clonotype appeared many times. This chain links TRBV3-1 with TRBJ1-1; no reliable D call. Germline V gene lookup returns CDR1 LGHDT and CDR2 YNNKEL (reference sequence). V was shortened by 0 bases and J by 8 bases, with 10 bases between the two germline ends. The CDR3 loop spans 13 amino acids. CDR3 sequence: CASSQDLGTEAFF. CDR3 DNA: TGTGCCAGCAGCCAAGATCTGGGCACCGAAGCTTTCTTT.

This clonotype was picked up many times. CDR3 amino acids: CASSPGPTSYEQYF. CDR3 DNA: TGTGCCAGCAGCCCGGGACCGACTTCCTACGAGCAGTACTTC. The chain combines TRBV3-1 with TRBJ2-7, with D perhaps matching TRBD1 or TRBD2 (5 bases each). CDR3 length equals 14 residues. Trimming cost V 4 bases and J 1 base, with 11 bases left between them. The germline CDR1 and CDR2 sequences are LGHDT and YNNKEL (reference sequence).